The source of this TCR beta chain is a study of persistence of HIV-infected CD4 T cells. The stimulus was an HIV-1 Gag 15-mer peptide pool, around 1.1 ug/peptide/mL. CD40L/CD69 double-negative CD45RO-high memory CD4+ T cells were collected. The libraries were made with immunoSEQ version 4 in survey mode. Here immunoSEQ multiplex PCR was the method, and the copy in TCRdb shows in-frame clones only, minus some. The table records about 40,000 clones, roughly 74% of them present only once. Study observations and caveats: TCR analyses could not target the rare provirus-carrying CMV-responding cells. Compared with CD3/CD28-stimulated cells, CMV- and Gag-responding cells showed lower TCRbeta richness.

V was trimmed by 2 bases and J by 2 bases, leaving 10 bases between them. This CDR3 has 15 residues. Looked up from germline, CDR1 is SEHNR and CDR2 is FQNEAQ (reference sequence). In regard to this clone: Antigen: not known.

This chain links TRBV7-9 with TRBJ2-1; D possibly corresponds to TRBD1 (5 bases). The sample in question was CD4+ T cells sorted from PBMCs after roughly 18-hour stimulation, obtained from a patient who received antiretroviral therapy. This sequence originates from an adult man with HIV who was CMV-seropositive. The CDR3 DNA follows: TGTGCCAGCAGCTTACAGGGTTTAACCTACAATGAGCAGTTCTTC. Amino acids: CASSLQGLTYNEQFF.